This T cell receptor beta chain was retrieved from a study of T-cell reconstitution after alpha-beta-depleted transplantation in children. This clonotype was counted a few times. J was trimmed by 5 bases and V by 0 bases; bases with no gene match: 7. Looked up from germline, CDR1 is SEHNR and CDR2 is FQNEAQ (reference sequence). The CDR3 has 15 residues. Unique molecular identifiers were incorporated into the prepared TCRbeta library. TCRdb recomputed calls from the PCR reads with MiXCR, one row per CDR3 protein. The data hold 350,000 to 400,000 distinct CDR3 sequences, with over 20% observed a single time.

The sequenced sample was PBMCs from the stem cell graft donor, obtained from the stem cell graft. The TCR sequence derives from a human donor who donated a stem cell graft to a child with acute myeloid leukemia. This chain joins TRBV7-9 and TRBJ2-7; 7 bases fit TRBD1. The CDR3: CASSLATGQTNEQYF. The CDR3 nucleotides are TGTGCCAGCAGCTTAGCCACGGGACAGACTAACGAGCAGTACTTC.